This T cell receptor beta chain was sequenced during a study of identifying expanded T cells in peripheral blood. Clones were read by immunoSEQ multiplex PCR, and TCRdb kept only the in-frame ones, dropping some. The table includes under 70,000 clones, about 89% detected once. General study points: Differentially abundant clones: about 1.2 between replicates, around 16 at approximately 14 days, approximately 19 at four.

As to this clone: The antigen remains undetermined.

Trimming removed 5 bases at V and 13 bases at J, with 9 bases between. This CDR3 contains 10 residues. The V gene's germline CDR1 is SNHLY and CDR2 FYNNEI. This sequence was found in a person between 18 and 75 years old in good health. The V and J genes are TRBV2 and TRBJ2-1; no clear D gene. Sequencing was done on a sample of blood. The CDR3 DNA sequence: TGTGCCAGCAGTCGGACCGAACAGTTCTTC. This encodes CASSRTEQFF.